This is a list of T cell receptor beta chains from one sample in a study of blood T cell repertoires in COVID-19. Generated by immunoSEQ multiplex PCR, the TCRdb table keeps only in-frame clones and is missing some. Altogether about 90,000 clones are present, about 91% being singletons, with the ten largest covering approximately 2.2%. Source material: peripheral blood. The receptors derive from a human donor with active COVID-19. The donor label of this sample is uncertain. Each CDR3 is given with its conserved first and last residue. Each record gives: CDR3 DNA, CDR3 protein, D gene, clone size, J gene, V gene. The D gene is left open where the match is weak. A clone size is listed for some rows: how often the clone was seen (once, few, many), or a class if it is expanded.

cdr3_nt: TGTGCCAGTAACGGCGGGACGGTAAGGAACACCGGGGAGCTGTTTTTT
cdr3_aa: CASNGGTVRNTGELFF
d_call: .
clone_size: few
j_call: TRBJ2-2
v_call: TRBV19

cdr3_nt: TGTGCCAGCAGGCAGGGTCAGCCCCAGCATTTT
cdr3_aa: CASRQGQPQHF
d_call: .
clone_size: .
j_call: TRBJ1-5
v_call: TRBV2

cdr3_nt: TGTGCCAGCAGCTTAGGGAACCTCGGGGACACTGAAGCTTTCTTT
cdr3_aa: CASSLGNLGDTEAFF
d_call: .
clone_size: once
j_call: TRBJ1-1
v_call: TRBV11-2

cdr3_nt: TGTGCCAGCAGCCGGGGTCATACGGAGGGCGTCGCTTTCTTT
cdr3_aa: CASSRGHTEGVAFF
d_call: .
clone_size: .
j_call: TRBJ1-1
v_call: TRBV6-5

cdr3_nt: TGCGCCAGCAGCCAAACAGGGGGAACTAACTATGGCTACACCTTC
cdr3_aa: CASSQTGGTNYGYTF
d_call: TRBD1
clone_size: .
j_call: TRBJ1-2
v_call: TRBV5-1

cdr3_nt: TGTGCCAGCAGCCAAGAGCCCTATTACGAGCAGTACTTC
cdr3_aa: CASSQEPYYEQYF
d_call: .
clone_size: .
j_call: TRBJ2-7
v_call: TRBV3-1/TRBV3-2

cdr3_nt: TGTGCCAGCAGCTCCGAACTAGCGGGTCCCCCTGATACGCAGTATTTT
cdr3_aa: CASSSELAGPPDTQYF
d_call: TRBD2
clone_size: .
j_call: TRBJ2-3
v_call: TRBV7-3

cdr3_nt: TGTGCCAGTAGGAAGGGGAATAGCGGGACCTACACAGATACGCAGTATTTT
cdr3_aa: CASRKGNSGTYTDTQYF
d_call: TRBD2
clone_size: .
j_call: TRBJ2-3
v_call: TRBV19

cdr3_nt: TGTGCCAGCAGTGATCGTTTGGCCCGGACTAGCGGGGGGCGGGAGACCCAGTACTTC
cdr3_aa: CASSDRLARTSGGRETQYF
d_call: TRBD2
clone_size: .
j_call: TRBJ2-5
v_call: TRBV6-1

cdr3_nt: TGTGCCAGTAGTATACTGCGGACAGATTTGGGCACAGATACGCAGTATTTT
cdr3_aa: CASSILRTDLGTDTQYF
d_call: .
clone_size: once
j_call: TRBJ2-3
v_call: TRBV19

cdr3_nt: TGTGCCAGCAGCGCCGACAGGGGCGCCTCTGGAAACACCATATATTTT
cdr3_aa: CASSADRGASGNTIYF
d_call: TRBD1
clone_size: .
j_call: TRBJ1-3
v_call: TRBV5-5

cdr3_nt: TGTGCCAGCAGCGTATTAGGAGCAACTCTTACCACAGATACGCAGTATTTT
cdr3_aa: CASSVLGATLTTDTQYF
d_call: .
clone_size: .
j_call: TRBJ2-3
v_call: TRBV9

cdr3_nt: TGTGCCAGCAGCTTGTCGGGCACTGAAGCTTTCTTT
cdr3_aa: CASSLSGTEAFF
d_call: .
clone_size: once
j_call: TRBJ1-1
v_call: TRBV5-6

cdr3_nt: TGTGCCAGCAGTCCCCGGCCGGGGGGGTCATTCTCCTACGAGCAGTACTTC
cdr3_aa: CASSPRPGGSFSYEQYF
d_call: TRBD2
clone_size: .
j_call: TRBJ2-7
v_call: TRBV27

cdr3_nt: TGTGCCAGCAGTTTGTACCGGGACAGCCTGAACCAAGAGACCCAGTACTTC
cdr3_aa: CASSLYRDSLNQETQYF
d_call: TRBD1
clone_size: .
j_call: TRBJ2-5
v_call: TRBV27

cdr3_nt: TGTGCCAGTAAACCCGCCGCGGAGATTACCTACGAGCAGTACTTC
cdr3_aa: CASKPAAEITYEQYF
d_call: .
clone_size: few
j_call: TRBJ2-7
v_call: TRBV19

cdr3_nt: TGCGCCAGCAGTTTTGGACAGGGTGTGAGGGACATTCAGTACTTC
cdr3_aa: CASSFGQGVRDIQYF
d_call: TRBD1
clone_size: .
j_call: TRBJ2-4
v_call: TRBV5-1

cdr3_nt: TGTGCCAGCAGTCAAAAGGGGACTAGCGGGGGTGCCCGGGATACGCAGTATTTT
cdr3_aa: CASSQKGTSGGARDTQYF
d_call: TRBD2
clone_size: .
j_call: TRBJ2-3
v_call: TRBV6-6

cdr3_nt: TGTGCCAGCAGCTTGGATCTCCCCGGGGCCGGGGAGCTGTTTTTT
cdr3_aa: CASSLDLPGAGELFF
d_call: .
clone_size: .
j_call: TRBJ2-2
v_call: TRBV5-4

cdr3_nt: TGCGCCAGCAGCTTGGAGGGGGCGGAAATCACAGATACGCAGTATTTT
cdr3_aa: CASSLEGAEITDTQYF
d_call: TRBD1
clone_size: .
j_call: TRBJ2-3
v_call: TRBV5-1

cdr3_nt: TGTGCCAGCACCCGAGGGAACACAGATACGCAGTATTTT
cdr3_aa: CASTRGNTDTQYF
d_call: .
clone_size: .
j_call: TRBJ2-3
v_call: TRBV6-6

cdr3_nt: TGCGCCAGCAGCCAATCACTCCGGACAGGAACAGCAAACGAGCAGTACTTC
cdr3_aa: CASSQSLRTGTANEQYF
d_call: TRBD1
clone_size: .
j_call: TRBJ2-7
v_call: TRBV4-3

cdr3_nt: TGTGCCAGTAGTATCGGGCTAGCGGACCAAGAGACCCAGTACTTC
cdr3_aa: CASSIGLADQETQYF
d_call: TRBD2
clone_size: .
j_call: TRBJ2-5
v_call: TRBV19

cdr3_nt: TGCAGCGTTGTACTTTTCGACAGGCCTAATGAGCAGTTCTTC
cdr3_aa: CSVVLFDRPNEQFF
d_call: .
clone_size: .
j_call: TRBJ2-1
v_call: TRBV29-1

cdr3_nt: TGTGCTAGCAGCTTAGTGGGAGCAGGACTTCCCTCCTACGAGCAGTACTTC
cdr3_aa: CASSLVGAGLPSYEQYF
d_call: .
clone_size: .
j_call: TRBJ2-7
v_call: TRBV7-7

cdr3_nt: TGTGCCAGCAGCTTTACAAGACAGGCTGAAGCTTTCTTT
cdr3_aa: CASSFTRQAEAFF
d_call: .
clone_size: .
j_call: TRBJ1-1
v_call: TRBV2

cdr3_nt: TGTGCCAGCAGCCCAGGGGCTAGCGGGGGAACAGAGACCCAGTACTTC
cdr3_aa: CASSPGASGGTETQYF
d_call: TRBD2
clone_size: once
j_call: TRBJ2-5
v_call: TRBV7-8

cdr3_nt: TGTGCCAGCAGCCCCACGGGGGGACGGTCAAGCTCCTACGAGCAGTACTTC
cdr3_aa: CASSPTGGRSSSYEQYF
d_call: TRBD2
clone_size: once
j_call: TRBJ2-7
v_call: TRBV5-6

cdr3_nt: TGCGCCAGCAGCTCCCAGGACAGGGAGGAGACCCAGTACTTC
cdr3_aa: CASSSQDREETQYF
d_call: TRBD1
clone_size: .
j_call: TRBJ2-5
v_call: TRBV5-1

cdr3_nt: TGTGCCAGCAGCCCTGGCGGGGGGGCGCGGGAAGGCTACACCTTC
cdr3_aa: CASSPGGGAREGYTF
d_call: .
clone_size: .
j_call: TRBJ1-2
v_call: TRBV7-2

cdr3_nt: TGTGCCAGCAGCGTAGAAACAAAAAGTACGTACAATGAGCAGTTCTTC
cdr3_aa: CASSVETKSTYNEQFF
d_call: .
clone_size: .
j_call: TRBJ2-1
v_call: TRBV9

cdr3_nt: TGTGCCACCAGGGCCCCCCCCTACGAGCAGTACTTC
cdr3_aa: CATRAPPYEQYF
d_call: .
clone_size: .
j_call: TRBJ2-7
v_call: TRBV24-1

cdr3_nt: TGCGCCAGCAGCCAAGTAAGGCTGGAGGGAACCTACGAGCAGTACTTC
cdr3_aa: CASSQVRLEGTYEQYF
d_call: .
clone_size: .
j_call: TRBJ2-7
v_call: TRBV4-1

cdr3_nt: TGCGCCAGCAGCCAAGAGGCTCGAAACACTGAAGCTTTCTTT
cdr3_aa: CASSQEARNTEAFF
d_call: .
clone_size: .
j_call: TRBJ1-1
v_call: TRBV4-1

cdr3_nt: TGTGCCAGCAGTCTGAACCAACTTCGACAGGGGAAGAATTCACCCCTCCACTTT
cdr3_aa: CASSLNQLRQGKNSPLHF
d_call: TRBD1
clone_size: .
j_call: TRBJ1-6
v_call: TRBV6-6

cdr3_nt: TGTGCCAGCAGCTTACGAGCGGGGGGGCCACAAGAGACCCAGTACTTC
cdr3_aa: CASSLRAGGPQETQYF
d_call: TRBD2
clone_size: few
j_call: TRBJ2-5
v_call: TRBV7-2

cdr3_nt: TGTGCCAGCAGGGATTACAGGGGCCTGAACACTGAAGCTTTCTTT
cdr3_aa: CASRDYRGLNTEAFF
d_call: TRBD1
clone_size: .
j_call: TRBJ1-1
v_call: TRBV6-5

cdr3_nt: TGCGCCAGCAGCTTGGTTGGCGGGGTCGGCACAGATACGCAGTATTTT
cdr3_aa: CASSLVGGVGTDTQYF
d_call: .
clone_size: .
j_call: TRBJ2-3
v_call: TRBV5-1

cdr3_nt: TGTGCCAGCAGTTGGAGCAGGGGGCCAGAGACCCAGTACTTC
cdr3_aa: CASSWSRGPETQYF
d_call: TRBD1
clone_size: .
j_call: TRBJ2-5
v_call: TRBV6-2/TRBV6-3

cdr3_nt: TGCAGCGTAATACAGGGTGTCAACACTGAAGCTTTCTTT
cdr3_aa: CSVIQGVNTEAFF
d_call: .
clone_size: .
j_call: TRBJ1-1
v_call: TRBV29-1

cdr3_nt: TGTGCCAGCAGCCAAGGCTGGCTGACAGGCTACTCCTACGAGCAGTACTTC
cdr3_aa: CASSQGWLTGYSYEQYF
d_call: .
clone_size: .
j_call: TRBJ2-7
v_call: TRBV14

cdr3_nt: TGTGCCTGCCAGAGAGACAGGGGGTTGAGCACAGATACGCAGTATTTT
cdr3_aa: CACQRDRGLSTDTQYF
d_call: TRBD1
clone_size: .
j_call: TRBJ2-3
v_call: TRBV5-4

cdr3_nt: TGTGCCAGCAGCCAAGGCGGCTCGGCCGGCCGCCTTCGCACAGATACGCAGTATTTT
cdr3_aa: CASSQGGSAGRLRTDTQYF
d_call: .
clone_size: .
j_call: TRBJ2-3
v_call: TRBV4-2

cdr3_nt: TGTGCCAGCAGTTATCTTTTGGGACAGGGGGGTCAGCCCCAGCATTTT
cdr3_aa: CASSYLLGQGGQPQHF
d_call: TRBD1
clone_size: few
j_call: TRBJ1-5
v_call: TRBV6-6

cdr3_nt: TGCGCCAGCAGCTTCCTGACAGGTGACACCGGGGAGCTGTTTTTT
cdr3_aa: CASSFLTGDTGELFF
d_call: .
clone_size: .
j_call: TRBJ2-2
v_call: TRBV5-1